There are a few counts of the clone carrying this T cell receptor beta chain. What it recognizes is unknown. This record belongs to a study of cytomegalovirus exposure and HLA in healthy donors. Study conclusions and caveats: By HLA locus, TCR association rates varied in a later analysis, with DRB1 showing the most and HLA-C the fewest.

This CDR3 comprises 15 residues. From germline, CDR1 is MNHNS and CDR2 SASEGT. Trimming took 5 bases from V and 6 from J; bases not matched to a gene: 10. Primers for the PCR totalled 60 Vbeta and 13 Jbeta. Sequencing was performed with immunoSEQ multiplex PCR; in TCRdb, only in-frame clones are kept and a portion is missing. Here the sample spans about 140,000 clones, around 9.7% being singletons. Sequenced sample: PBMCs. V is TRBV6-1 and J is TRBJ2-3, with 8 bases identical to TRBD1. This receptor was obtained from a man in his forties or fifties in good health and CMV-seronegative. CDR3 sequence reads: CASSPLRGQGDTQYF. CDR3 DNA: TGTGCCAGCAGTCCCCTCAGGGGGCAGGGGGATACGCAGTATTTT.